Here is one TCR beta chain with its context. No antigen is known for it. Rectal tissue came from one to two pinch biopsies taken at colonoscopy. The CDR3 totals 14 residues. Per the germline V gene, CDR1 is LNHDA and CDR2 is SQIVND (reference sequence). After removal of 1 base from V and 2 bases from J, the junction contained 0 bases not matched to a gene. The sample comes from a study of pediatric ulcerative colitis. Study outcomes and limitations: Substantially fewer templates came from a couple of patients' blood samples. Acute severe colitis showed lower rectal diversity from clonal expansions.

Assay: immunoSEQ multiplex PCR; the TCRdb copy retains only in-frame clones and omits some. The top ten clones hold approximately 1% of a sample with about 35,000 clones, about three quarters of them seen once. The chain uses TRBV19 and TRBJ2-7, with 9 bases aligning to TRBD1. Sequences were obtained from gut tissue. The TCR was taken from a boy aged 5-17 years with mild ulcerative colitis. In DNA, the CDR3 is TGTGCCAGTAGTATAGGACAGGGGGCCTACGAGCAGTACTTC. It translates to CASSIGQGAYEQYF.